This TCR beta chain comes out of a study of blood T cell repertoires in COVID-19. Turning to the study itself: The cDNA or gDNA used as material had been derived from T cells, B-cell-depleted T cells, or PBMCs.

Original methodology: Reference gene primer amplification yielded estimated nucleated cell counts. Method: immunoSEQ multiplex PCR; TCRdb's copy keeps in-frame clones and lacks some. The V and J calls and clone size come from that table; D and trimming were worked out from the DNA. This sample has about 240,000 clones, with 80% to 90% found just once. With 8 bases removed from V and 0 bases from J, the gap between germline ends came to 11 bases. The germline CDR1 and CDR2 sequences are MNHEY and SVGAGI. The CDR3 has 14 amino acids. The TCR comes from a man in his forties or fifties with acute or convalescent COVID-19. Sequences were obtained from peripheral blood. V and J are TRBV6-5 and TRBJ2-1; no definite D call. This CDR3 reads CASGFQSSYNEQFF. In nucleotides, the CDR3 is TGTGCCAGCGGCTTTCAAAGCTCCTACAATGAGCAGTTCTTC.